The 23 T cell receptor beta chains below all came from one sample that was sequenced in a study of blood T cell repertoires in COVID-19. Profiling relied on immunoSEQ multiplex PCR, and the TCRdb table lists in-frame clones only, not all of them. The repertoire holds 300,000 to 350,000 clones, 70% to 90% seen once, with roughly 2.3% in the top ten. Material for sequencing was PBMCs or T cells enriched from blood (not recorded which). The receptors were gathered from a man younger than 45 who had recovered from COVID-19.

This clone was picked up a small number of times. The chain joins TRBV3-1 (or the pseudogene TRBV3-2) to TRBJ1-6, with 7 nucleotides matching TRBD1. CDR3 length: 14 amino acids. V dropped 4 bases and J dropped 10; count of bases not matched to a gene: 7. Germline CDR1 is LGHDT and CDR2 is YNNKEL (reference sequence). CDR3 in amino acids: CASSPRGPKSPLHF. The CDR3 DNA sequence: TGTGCCAGCAGCCCGAGGGGGCCCAAGTCACCCCTCCACTTT.

The rearrangement uses TRBV5-1 and TRBJ2-3; 10 nucleotides agree with TRBD1. The germline CDR1 and CDR2 sequences are SGHRS and YFSETQ. The CDR3 runs to 14 residues. J was trimmed by 6 bases and V by 3 bases; bases with no gene match: 4. The CDR3: CASSSRQGADTQYF. The DNA of the CDR3 is TGCGCCAGCAGCTCTCGACAGGGGGCGGATACGCAGTATTTT. The entire variable domain, with the rest obtained from reference TRBV5-1 and TRBJ2-3, is as follows: KAGVTQTPRYLIKTRGQQVTLSCSPISGHRSVSWYQQTPGQGLQFLFEYFSETQRNKGNFPGRFSGRQFSNSRSEMNVSTLELGDSALYLCASSSRQGADTQYFGPGTRLTVL.

This clone was observed many times. The rearrangement joins TRBV3-1 (or the pseudogene TRBV3-2) to TRBJ1-1; D is possibly TRBD1 (5 bases). CDR1 and CDR2 (germline): LGHDT, YNNKEL (reference sequence). CDR3 length: 13 residues. V shed 6 bases and J shed 5 bases, with 13 bases lying between them. CDR3 protein: CASSWGVETEAFF. The CDR3 DNA is TGTGCCAGCAGTTGGGGGGTAGAGACTGAAGCTTTCTTT.

V gene TRBV7-9 combines with J gene TRBJ1-1; the D gene is possibly TRBD1 (5 bases). The CDR3 extends over 14 amino acids. CDR1 is SEHNR and CDR2 is FQNEAQ in the germline V gene (reference sequence). Deletions cut 5 bases from V and 1 base from J, with 11 bases between. CDR3 residues: CASSEGHRNTEAFF. In DNA form, the CDR3 reads TGTGCCAGCAGCGAAGGACACAGGAACACTGAAGCTTTCTTT.

The chain couples TRBV30 to TRBJ2-5, with a tentative D call TRBD1 (5 bases). V lost 5 bases, J lost 7 bases, and 20 bases lay in between. The CDR3 length is 14 residues. CDR1 GTSNPN and CDR2 SVGIG come from the germline V gene (reference sequence). CDR3 protein: CAWHLQETSGTQYF. CDR3 DNA: TGTGCCTGGCATTTACAGGAGACCTCAGGGACCCAGTACTTC.

The chain links TRBV15 to TRBJ2-2; possibly TRBD2 for D (6 bases). This CDR3 contains 16 residues. Per germline, CDR1 LNHNV and CDR2 YYDKDF (reference sequence). V was clipped by 2 bases and J by 3 bases, with 13 bases between them. CDR3 sequence reads: CATSRSPGGDTGELFF. The DNA for the CDR3 is TGTGCCACCAGCAGATCCCCCGGGGGTGACACCGGGGAGCTGTTTTTT.

This chain uses TRBV10-1 with TRBJ2-7; D perhaps matches TRBD2 (5 bases). Trimming removed 8 bases from V and 2 bases from J, with 19 bases in between. Per germline, CDR1 WNHNN and CDR2 SYGVQD (reference sequence). This CDR3 spans 15 amino acids. The DNA of the CDR3 is TGCGCCAGCGACTATTGGGCACCAAAACCCTACGAGCAGTACTTC. Translating gives CASDYWAPKPYEQYF.

The genes are TRBV29-1 and TRBJ2-7; 8 positions agree with TRBD1. With V trimmed by 7 bases and J by 6 bases, 14 bases remained unmatched. Germline loops: CDR1 SQVTM, CDR2 ANQGSEA. The CDR3 covers 14 residues. In DNA, the CDR3 is TGCAGCGCCGCTCCCGGGACAGGCAGGTCCGAGCAGTACTTC. Translated: CSAAPGTGRSEQYF.

The chain has TRBV19 and TRBJ1-1; D call uncertain. This CDR3 is built from 11 residues. The ends were cut back, 4 bases at V and 4 bases at J, with 4 bases in the middle. Germline V CDR1 and CDR2: LNHDA, SQIVND (reference sequence). The CDR3 is CASSTFTEAFF. CDR3 bases: TGTGCCAGTAGTACCTTCACTGAAGCTTTCTTT.

V usage is TRBV7-8 and J usage is TRBJ1-6; TRBD1 matches 7 bases. V lost 1 base and J lost 5; bases outside the gene matches: 5. The CDR3 is made up of 16 amino acids. CDR1 and CDR2 from the germline V gene are SGHVS and FQNEAQ. The CDR3 coding sequence is TGTGCCAGCAGCTTAGTAGGGGGCGACCATAATTCACCCCTCCACTTT. Its protein is CASSLVGGDHNSPLHF.

The V and J genes are TRBV18 and TRBJ2-3; TRBD1 agrees at 7 bases. Germline V CDR1 and CDR2: KGHSH, LQKENI. The CDR3 is made up of 15 amino acids. J lost 1 base, V lost 4 bases, and 5 bases had no gene match. This CDR3 is CASSQGTAGTDTQYF. DNA of the CDR3: TGTGCCAGCTCACAGGGGACAGCCGGCACAGATACGCAGTATTTT.

A few counts support this clone. The CDR3: CANRQGAEAFF. As DNA, the CDR3 is TGCGCCAACAGACAGGGGGCTGAAGCTTTCTTT. The rearrangement uses TRBV5-1 and TRBJ1-1; 9 bases are shared with TRBD1. Germline values: CDR1 SGHRS, CDR2 YFSETQ. This CDR3 has 11 residues. V was clipped by 9 bases and J by 6 bases; unmatched bases: 3.

The rearrangement links TRBV7-8 to TRBJ1-2; 7 bases map to TRBD1. CDR1 is SGHVS, CDR2 FQNEAQ, per germline. V lost 5 bases and J lost 4; bases outside the gene matches: 4. The CDR3 is made up of 13 amino acids. DNA for the CDR3: TGTGCCAGCAGCCAATACAGGGGCTATGGCTACACCTTC. Residues: CASSQYRGYGYTF.

The V call is TRBV5-4, the J call TRBJ2-3; D gene uncertain. With 4 bases removed from V and 2 bases from J, the gap between germline ends came to 8 bases. From germline, CDR1 is SGHNT and CDR2 YYREEE (reference sequence). The CDR3 extends over 13 amino acids. The CDR3 region is CASSPYITDTQYF. CDR3 coding DNA: TGTGCCAGCAGCCCCTATATCACAGATACGCAGTATTTT.

This clone occurred a few times. The J gene is TRBJ1-2, the V gene TRBV4-3; D perhaps matches TRBD1 (6 bases). V was cut by 1 base and J by 8 bases, with 17 bases left in between. Germline V gene sequence: CDR1 LGHNA, CDR2 YSLEER. This CDR3 contains 15 residues. The CDR3 sequence: CASSQGGGQSEGYTF. The CDR3 DNA follows: TGCGCCAGCAGCCAAGGGGGGGGGCAGTCGGAGGGCTACACCTTC.

The chain carries TRBV15 and TRBJ1-6; the D gene is possibly TRBD1 (5 bases). Germline V gives CDR1 LNHNV, CDR2 YYDKDF (reference sequence). Between the trimmed V and J ends, which lost 4 bases and 9 bases, there was a span of 10 bases. The CDR3 is made up of 13 amino acids. The CDR3 DNA is TGTGCCACCAGCAACAGGTTCGGTTCACCCCTCCACTTT. Its protein is CATSNRFGSPLHF.

V gene TRBV19 combines with J gene TRBJ1-1, with 11 positions matching TRBD1. Germline values: CDR1 LNHDA, CDR2 SQIVND (reference sequence). The CDR3 spans 15 residues. V gave up 4 bases and J gave up 2 bases; unmatched junction bases: 3. In DNA form, the CDR3 reads TGTGCCAGTAGTACGTGGACAGGGGGCAACACTGAAGCTTTCTTT. Protein sequence: CASSTWTGGNTEAFF.

The chain couples TRBV6-2 or TRBV6-3 to TRBJ2-3, with a weak D call TRBD2 (5 bases). Between the trimmed V and J ends, which lost 4 bases and 2 bases, there was a span of 13 bases. This CDR3 is 15 amino acids long. The V gene's germline CDR1 is MNHEY and CDR2 SVGEGT. CDR3 amino acids: CASSSQTTATDTQYF. The CDR3 DNA follows: TGTGCCAGCAGTTCTCAGACTACAGCCACAGATACGCAGTATTTT.

This chain uses TRBV18 with TRBJ2-2; possibly TRBD1 for D (5 bases). Germline V lookup: CDR1 KGHSH, CDR2 LQKENI. The germline V and J ends were trimmed by 3 bases and 0 bases, with 8 bases remaining between them. CDR3 length equals 15 residues. CDR3 sequence: CASSPGHPNTGELFF. Here the CDR3 DNA reads TGTGCCAGCTCACCCGGACACCCGAACACCGGGGAGCTGTTTTTT.

The rearrangement links TRBV20-1 to TRBJ2-7; 10 bases agree with TRBD2. Germline assignment: CDR1 DFQATT and CDR2 SNEGSKA (reference sequence). The CDR3 runs 11 residues. In nucleotides, the CDR3 is TGCACGGCTAGCGGGGGCTACGAGCAGTACTTC. Translated: CTASGGYEQYF.

This chain links TRBV3-1 (or the pseudogene TRBV3-2) with TRBJ2-3; possible D gene TRBD2, 7 bases. The CDR3 totals 15 residues. V dropped 2 bases and J dropped 2 bases, with 11 bases sitting between them. Germline V CDR1 and CDR2: LGHDT, YNNKEL (reference sequence). For the CDR3, the DNA is TGTGCCAGCAGCCAATTCGGGGGGCACACAGATACGCAGTATTTT. It yields the protein CASSQFGGHTDTQYF.

V usage is TRBV5-6 and J usage is TRBJ2-2, with TRBD2 matching 8 bases. Germline values: CDR1 SGHDT, CDR2 YYEEEE. The CDR3 sequence is 14 residues long. Losses at the gene ends were 4 bases for V and 5 bases for J; bases not matched to a gene: 4. In nucleotides, the CDR3 is TGTGCCAGCAGCCGCGGGGGGTGGACCGGGGAGCTGTTTTTT. The encoded protein is CASSRGGWTGELFF.

This rearrangement joins TRBV11-2 to TRBJ2-5; TRBD1 matches at 9 bases. The CDR3 has 13 residues. Germline CDR1 reads SGHAT; CDR2 reads FQNNGV. V was pared by 6 bases and J by 4 bases, with 3 bases of the junction left unmatched. CDR3 bases: TGTGCCAGCAGGGGACAGGGACTAGAGACCCAGTACTTC. Translating it yields CASRGQGLETQYF. The complete variable domain, with remaining parts taken from reference TRBV11-2 and TRBJ2-5, reads EAGVAQSPRYKIIEKRQSVAFWCNPISGHATLYWYQQILGQGPKLLIQFQNNGVVDDSQLPKDRFSAERLKGVDSTLKIQPAKLEDSAVYLCASRGQGLETQYFGPGTRLLVL.